The present T cell receptor (beta chain) was sequenced within a study of CD8 T cells in Susac syndrome. As for the study in general: Patients with Susac syndrome who were sequenced included five or six with active disease and roughly 8 in remission. Susac syndrome patients were untreated, on corticosteroids with some adding intravenous immunoglobulin, or on intravenous immunoglobulin only.

The germline V gene has CDR1 LGHDT and CDR2 YNNKEL (reference sequence). This CDR3 comprises 13 residues. Trimming stripped 7 bases from V and 0 bases from J, with 9 bases between. After extraction with the RNeasy kit, roughly 0.45 to 1 ug of the RNA was reverse transcribed using random hexamers. Coverage of TCR beta CDR3 amplification by immunoSEQ multiplex PCR extended to 54 Vbeta and 13 Jbeta. TCRdb reanalysed the immunoSEQ multiplex PCR reads using MiXCR and keeps one entry per CDR3 protein. The top ten hold around 0.16% of the sample, which has 150,000 to 200,000 distinct CDR3 sequences, roughly 94% seen once. TEMRA cells were enriched by FACS, while CD8+ and CD4+ T cells were obtained through a negative isolation that was performed magnetically.

The sequenced sample was CD8+ T cells from PBMCs. The chain combines TRBV3-1 with TRBJ1-1, with D possibly matching TRBD1 (5 bases). The receptor was isolated from a human donor with Susac syndrome. The CDR3 sequence: CASKGRMNTEAFF. The DNA for the CDR3 is TGTGCCAGCAAGGGACGGATGAACACTGAAGCTTTCTTT. Full variable domain (rest looked up from reference TRBV3-1 and TRBJ1-1): DTAVSQTPKYLVTQMGNDKSIKCEQNLGHDTMYWYKQDSKKFLKIMFSYNNKELIINETVPNRFSPKSPDKAHLNLHINSLELGDSAVYFCASKGRMNTEAFFGQGTRLTVV.